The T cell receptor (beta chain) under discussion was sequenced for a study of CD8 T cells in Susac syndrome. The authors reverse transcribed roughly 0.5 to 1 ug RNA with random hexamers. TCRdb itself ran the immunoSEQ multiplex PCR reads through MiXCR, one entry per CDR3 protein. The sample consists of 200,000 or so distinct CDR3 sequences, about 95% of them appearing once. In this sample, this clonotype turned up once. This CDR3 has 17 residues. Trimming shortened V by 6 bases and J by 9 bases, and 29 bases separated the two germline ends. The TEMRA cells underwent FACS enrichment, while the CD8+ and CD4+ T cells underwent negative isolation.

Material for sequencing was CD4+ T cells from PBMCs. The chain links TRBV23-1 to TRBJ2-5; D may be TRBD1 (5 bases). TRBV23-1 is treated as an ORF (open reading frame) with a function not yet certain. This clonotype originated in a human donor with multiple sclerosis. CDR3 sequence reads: CASRPKKYFRQGWPQYF. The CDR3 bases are TGCGCCAGCAGACCTAAGAAGTACTTTCGGCAGGGCTGGCCCCAGTACTTC.